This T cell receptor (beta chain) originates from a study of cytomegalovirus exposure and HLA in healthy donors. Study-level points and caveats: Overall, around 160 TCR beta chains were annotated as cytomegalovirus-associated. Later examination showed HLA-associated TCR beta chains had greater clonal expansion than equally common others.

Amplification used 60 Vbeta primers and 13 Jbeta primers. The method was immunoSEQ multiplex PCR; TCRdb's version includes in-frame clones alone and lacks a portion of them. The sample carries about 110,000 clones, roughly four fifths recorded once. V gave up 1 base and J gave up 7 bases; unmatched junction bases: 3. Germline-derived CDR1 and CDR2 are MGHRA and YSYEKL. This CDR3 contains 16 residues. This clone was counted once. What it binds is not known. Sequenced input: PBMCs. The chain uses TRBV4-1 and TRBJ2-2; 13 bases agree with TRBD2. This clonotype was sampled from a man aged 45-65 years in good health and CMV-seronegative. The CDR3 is CASSQVGTSGIGELFF. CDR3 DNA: TGCGCCAGCAGCCAAGTCGGGACTAGCGGGATCGGGGAGCTGTTTTTT.